This T cell receptor (beta chain) was documented in a study of cytomegalovirus exposure and HLA in healthy donors. This CDR3 region has 14 residues. The V and J ends lost 5 bases and 2 bases respectively, with 14 bases between them. Germline lookup yields CDR1 SGHRS and CDR2 YFSETQ. Clones were read by immunoSEQ multiplex PCR, and TCRdb kept only the in-frame ones, dropping some. The sample gives some 140,000 clones, approximately 86% of which show up once; 20% to 25% is in the top ten. General study results and limits: The tendency of first-cohort TCR clusters to co-occur in the 110 or so validation repertoires emerged from a later analysis. CMV antigen specificity of three CMV-associated chains was confirmed in vitro.

To note about this clone: Its specificity is not known.

The chain joins TRBV5-1 to TRBJ2-7; D may be TRBD1 (6 bases). The sequence derives from a young man in good health and CMV-seropositive. The source material was PBMCs. The chain's CDR3 is CASRPPQGAYEQYF. The CDR3 region has the DNA TGCGCCAGCAGGCCCCCACAGGGTGCCTACGAGCAGTACTTC.